The clone carrying this T cell receptor beta chain occurred many times. Antigen: not known. This specimen belongs to a study of human T cells and chemical hapten exposure. For the study at large: Sensitization involved placing 2% DPC onto an approximately 2 cm by approximately 2 cm region of upper inner arm skin. Per-sample TCR yield variability stemmed mainly from small pooled library volume differences.

Time point defined: patch test 1, 2 weeks after DPC sensitization. The treatment is: therapeutic diphenylcyclopropenone sensitization with weekly scalp DPC. Donation of samples came from alopecia patients who were 18 to 70 years old and suitable for DPC. MiXCR was run by TCRdb on the RACE reads, yielding one entry per CDR3 protein. The sample comprises approximately 110,000 distinct CDR3 sequences, approximately 10% of which are singletons, and under 4.5% rests with the top ten. Study-level findings and limits: PT1 expanded TCR counts correlated positively with patch test score.

This CDR3 contains 15 residues. V lost 6 bases and J 3 bases, leaving 14 bases between the germline ends. The sequenced sample was whole blood, obtained in connection with sensitization to the hapten diphenylcyclopropenone (DPC). The sequence came from a woman in her forties with alopecia areata. Some clones in this sample may be carry-over from other donors' samples. The chain is built from TRBV12-3 or TRBV12-4 and TRBJ2-2; TRBD1 is a possible D gene (6 bases). CDR3 sequence (DNA): TGTGCCAGCAGCCAGGGGAAAATCGACACCGGGGAGCTGTTTTTT. Its translation is CASSQGKIDTGELFF.